This entry concerns a single T cell receptor beta chain. TCRdb's copy holds only in-frame clones and misses some; the assay was immunoSEQ multiplex PCR. The sample consists of tens of thousands of clones, 75% to 95% of them appearing once. The data belong to a study of technical replicates of blood from a handful of donors. The length of the CDR3 is 15 residues. Unmatched junction bases numbered 8, after V lost 5 bases and J lost 5 bases. Germline V gene lookup returns CDR1 WNHNN and CDR2 SYGVQD (reference sequence). The receptor was isolated from a human donor in good health. Some clones in this sample may be carry-over from other donors' samples. Sample: T cells isolated from PBMCs. The chain couples TRBV10-1 to TRBJ2-5; 10 bases line up with TRBD2. The CDR3 nucleotides are TGCGCCAGCAGTTTAGCGGGAGGTCAGGGGGAGACCCAGTACTTC. It encodes CASSLAGGQGETQYF.